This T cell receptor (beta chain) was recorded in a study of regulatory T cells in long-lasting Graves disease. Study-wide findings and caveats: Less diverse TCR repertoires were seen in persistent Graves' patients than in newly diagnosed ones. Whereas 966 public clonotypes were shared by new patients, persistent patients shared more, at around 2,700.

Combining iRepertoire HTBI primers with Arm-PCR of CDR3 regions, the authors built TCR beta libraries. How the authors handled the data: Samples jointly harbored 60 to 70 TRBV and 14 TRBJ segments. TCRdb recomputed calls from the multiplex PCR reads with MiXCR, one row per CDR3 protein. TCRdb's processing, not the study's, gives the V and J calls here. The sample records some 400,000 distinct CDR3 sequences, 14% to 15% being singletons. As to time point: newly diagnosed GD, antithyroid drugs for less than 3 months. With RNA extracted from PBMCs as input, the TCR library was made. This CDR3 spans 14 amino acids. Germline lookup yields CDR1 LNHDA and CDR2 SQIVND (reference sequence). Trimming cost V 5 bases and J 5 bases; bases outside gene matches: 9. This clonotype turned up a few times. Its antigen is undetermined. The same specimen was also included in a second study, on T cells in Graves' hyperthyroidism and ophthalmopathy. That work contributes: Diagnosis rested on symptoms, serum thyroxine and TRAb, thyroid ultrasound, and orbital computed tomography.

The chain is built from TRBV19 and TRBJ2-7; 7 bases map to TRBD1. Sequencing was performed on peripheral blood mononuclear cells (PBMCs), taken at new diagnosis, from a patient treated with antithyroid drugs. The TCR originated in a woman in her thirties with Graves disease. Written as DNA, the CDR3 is TGTGCCAGTAGTCCACAGGGGAAGGTGAACGAGCAGTACTTC. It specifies CASSPQGKVNEQYF.